Presented here are 21 T cell receptor beta chains from one specimen sequenced in a study of cytotoxic CD8 clonotypes in ibrutinib-treated CLL. Here immunoSEQ multiplex PCR was the method, and the copy in TCRdb shows in-frame clones only, minus some. Found here are fewer than 400,000 clones, about 61% of them singletons; the top ten hold just under 6.5%. The sample here was PBMCs, taken after 36 months of ibrutinib treatment. All receptors derive from a human donor with chronic lymphocytic leukemia.

Only a few counts were recorded for this clone. J is TRBJ2-7 and V is TRBV6-5; 11 nucleotides align to TRBD1. In germline, CDR1 is MNHEY, CDR2 SVGAGI. The CDR3 has 14 amino acids. J was trimmed by 5 bases and V by 8 bases; bases with no gene match: 8. The CDR3, as DNA: TGTGCCAGCCGGCCCTGGACAGGGGGCAACGAGCAGTACTTC. It yields the protein CASRPWTGGNEQYF.

The CDR3 DNA reads as TGTGCCAGCAGCCTAACTTGGGGGACAGGAACCTACGAGCAGTACTTC. Its translation is CASSLTWGTGTYEQYF. The rearrangement joins TRBV9 to TRBJ2-7, with 8 bases that match TRBD1. From germline, CDR1 is SGDLS and CDR2 YYNGEE. The V gene end was trimmed by 4 bases and the J gene end by 2 bases; junction bases not matched to a gene: 11. There are 16 residues in the CDR3. The full variable domain, completed using reference TRBV9 and TRBJ2-7, is DSGVTQTPKHLITATGQRVTLRCSPRSGDLSVYWYQQSLDQGLQFLIQYYNGEERAKGNILERFSAQQFPDLHSELNLSSLELGDSALYFCASSLTWGTGTYEQYFGPGTRLTVT.

This chain joins TRBV6-1 and TRBJ1-5; 9 positions match TRBD1. The trim removed 7 bases at V and 4 bases at J, leaving 2 bases unmatched. Germline assignment: CDR1 MNHNS and CDR2 SASEGT. The CDR3 sequence is 13 residues long. CDR3: CASMDRGNQPQHF. CDR3 in DNA: TGTGCCAGCATGGACAGGGGTAATCAGCCCCAGCATTTT.

The V and J genes are TRBV27 and TRBJ2-5; D call uncertain. Trimming took off 3 bases at V and 1 base at J, with 15 bases between the two ends. This CDR3 has 16 residues. Germline V gene sequence: CDR1 MNHEY, CDR2 SMNVEV (reference sequence). CDR3 sequence: CASSLEPNRAQETQYF. The CDR3 bases are TGTGCCAGCAGTTTGGAACCAAATCGGGCCCAAGAGACCCAGTACTTC.

The table lists this clone with a few counts. The J gene is TRBJ2-5, the V gene TRBV29-1, with D perhaps matching TRBD2 (6 bases). V was shortened by 3 bases and J by 5 bases, with 13 bases between the two germline ends. Germline V gene data show CDR1 as SQVTM and CDR2 as ANQGSEA. There are 13 residues in the CDR3. The CDR3 DNA is TGCAGCGTTGAGTGGAGGGGTTGGGAGACCCAGTACTTC. It codes for CSVEWRGWETQYF. Full variable domain (remainder filled in from reference TRBV29-1 and TRBJ2-5): SAVISQKPSRDICQRGTSLTIQCQVDSQVTMMFWYRQQPGQSLTLIATANQGSEATYESGFVIDKFPISRPNLTFSTLTVSNMSPEDSSIYLCSVEWRGWETQYFGPGTRLLVL.

This clone was detected only a few times. The chain recombines TRBV10-3 with TRBJ1-1, with a tentative D call TRBD1 (6 bases). The CDR3 sequence is 13 residues long. With 3 bases removed from V and 5 bases from J, the gap between germline ends came to 10 bases. Germline V gene lookup returns CDR1 ENHRY and CDR2 SYGVKD. The CDR3 loop reads CAISEGGGTEAFF. The CDR3 DNA sequence: TGTGCCATCAGTGAAGGGGGTGGTACTGAAGCTTTCTTT.

The chain uses TRBV27 and TRBJ2-3; D is uncertain. Germline CDR1 and CDR2: MNHEY and SMNVEV (reference sequence). This CDR3 has 15 amino acids. The V end was cut by 6 bases, the J end by 0 bases, with 13 bases between. The CDR3 is CASSPLLRSTDTQYF. The CDR3 nucleotides read TGTGCCAGCAGCCCCCTCCTTAGGAGCACAGATACGCAGTATTTT.

This clone was picked up one time. J is TRBJ2-7 and V is TRBV9; D gene ambiguous. The CDR3 spans 13 residues. The germline V and J ends were trimmed by 0 bases and 0 bases, with 4 bases remaining between them. Germline CDR1 reads SGDLS; CDR2 reads YYNGEE. CDR3 region: CASSVGNSYEQYF. CDR3 nucleotides: TGTGCCAGCAGCGTAGGCAACTCCTACGAGCAGTACTTC.

This clone turned up a few times. The rearrangement links TRBV2 to TRBJ2-5; D uncertain. V was trimmed by 8 bases and J by 1 base, leaving 11 bases between them. Germline CDR1 is SNHLY and CDR2 is FYNNEI. The CDR3 totals 13 residues. The DNA of the CDR3 is TGTGCCAGCCGGCGACTGCCCCAAGAGACCCAGTACTTC. As protein: CASRRLPQETQYF.

The chain couples TRBV27 to TRBJ1-6, with D possibly matching TRBD1 (5 bases). From germline, CDR1 is MNHEY and CDR2 SMNVEV (reference sequence). V was clipped by 6 bases and J by 1 base, with 7 bases between them. This CDR3 has 14 residues. CDR3 bases: TGTGCCAGCAGCCAGGGTTCCTATAATTCACCCCTCCACTTT. It translates to CASSQGSYNSPLHF.

The chain recombines TRBV28 with TRBJ2-3; 10 bases line up with TRBD1. CDR3 length: 14 amino acids. From germline, CDR1 is MDHEN and CDR2 SYDVKM. Germline trimming cut 5 bases from V and 9 bases from J; bases unmatched to any gene: 8. The CDR3 region has the DNA TGTGCCAGCAGTCGACAGGGGGCGAGGGAGACGCAGTATTTT. Amino acids: CASSRQGARETQYF.

The V call is TRBV10-3, the J call TRBJ1-2; TRBD1 agrees at 8 bases. Looked up from germline, CDR1 is ENHRY and CDR2 is SYGVKD. The CDR3 runs 14 residues. The V and J ends lost 4 bases and 5 bases, in that order; junction bases with no gene match: 6. In nucleotides, the CDR3 is TGTGCCATCAGTGCCGACAGGGGTTTGTATGGCTACACCTTC. Its protein product is CAISADRGLYGYTF.

The gene calls are TRBV6-6 and TRBJ1-6; D is uncertain. Per the germline V gene, CDR1 is MNHNY and CDR2 is SVGAGI (reference sequence). The CDR3 is 13 amino acids. V was shortened by 3 bases and J by 14 bases, with 14 bases between the two germline ends. CDR3 nucleotide sequence: TGTGCCAGCAGTTATCGGGCCTTGGGGACCCTCCACTTT. Translation: CASSYRALGTLHF.

The CDR3 is CASSLPGFGQFF. DNA of the CDR3: TGTGCCAGCTCCCTCCCTGGCTTTGGGCAGTTCTTC. This chain connects TRBV28 to TRBJ2-1; D gene ambiguous. Germline CDR1 reads MDHEN; CDR2 reads SYDVKM. There are 12 residues in the CDR3. V lost 8 bases and J 12 bases, leaving 17 bases between the germline ends.

The chain is built from TRBV10-3 and TRBJ2-7; TRBD2 agrees at 9 bases. The V gene's germline CDR1 is ENHRY and CDR2 SYGVKD. Trimming removed 0 bases from V and 3 bases from J; junction bases left unmatched: 3. The CDR3 loop spans 15 amino acids. CDR3 residues: CAISESTSGLYEQYF. DNA for the CDR3: TGTGCCATCAGTGAGTCAACTAGCGGGCTCTACGAGCAGTACTTC.

Regarding this clone: Other DNA variants within this sample encode the same CDR3. This sequence joins TRBV27 and TRBJ2-3; D ambiguous. V gave up 3 bases and J gave up 2 bases, with 6 bases separating them. Germline assignment: CDR1 MNHEY and CDR2 SMNVEV (reference sequence). The CDR3 consists of 13 residues. CDR3 in DNA: TGTGCCAGCAGTTTCTTAGCCACAGATACGCAGTATTTT. It yields the protein CASSFLATDTQYF.

This clone came up once. The chain has TRBV19 and TRBJ2-2; 8 bases match TRBD1. CDR1 is LNHDA and CDR2 is SQIVND in the germline V gene (reference sequence). V trimming: 0 bases; J trimming: 3 bases; junction bases outside the gene matches: 6. CDR3 length: 17 amino acids. CDR3 sequence: CASSIDQGAADTGELFF. The CDR3 DNA reads as TGTGCCAGTAGTATAGATCAGGGGGCCGCGGACACCGGGGAGCTGTTTTTT.

The rearrangement joins TRBV7-9 to TRBJ2-7; 10 nucleotides match TRBD1. V was pared by 1 base and J by 2 bases, with 5 bases of the junction left unmatched. This CDR3 has 16 amino acids. Germline V gene data show CDR1 as SEHNR and CDR2 as FQNEAQ (reference sequence). Here the CDR3 reads CASSLVPGQGTYEQYF. Written as DNA, the CDR3 is TGTGCCAGCAGCTTAGTTCCGGGACAGGGGACCTACGAGCAGTACTTC. The full variable domain, in which reference TRBV7-9 and TRBJ2-7 provide the parts outside the CDR3, is DTGVSQNPRHKITKRGQNVTFRCDPISEHNRLYWYRQTLGQGPEFLTYFQNEAQLEKSRLLSDRFSAERPKGSFSTLEIQRTEQGDSAMYLCASSLVPGQGTYEQYFGPGTRLTVT.

J is TRBJ2-5 and V is TRBV7-6, with 7 bases lining up with TRBD2. The V segment lost 5 bases and the J segment 4 bases; nucleotides outside the gene matches: 4. Germline V gives CDR1 SGHVS, CDR2 FNYEAQ. There are 13 residues in the CDR3. The CDR3 region has the DNA TGTGCCAGCAGCACGACTAGCCCAGAGACCCAGTACTTC. Its translation: CASSTTSPETQYF.

The chain combines TRBV5-1 with TRBJ2-2; 7 bases line up with TRBD2. V was pared by 7 bases and J by 4 bases, with 4 bases of the junction left unmatched. Germline CDR1 is SGHRS and CDR2 is YFSETQ. This CDR3 is 13 amino acids long. CDR3 DNA: TGCGCCAGCGAGCGGGGTGGCACCGGGGAGCTGTTTTTT. Translation gives CASERGGTGELFF.

This chain joins TRBV5-1 and TRBJ1-2, with no clear D. Germline lookup yields CDR1 SGHRS and CDR2 YFSETQ. CDR3 length equals 14 residues. V shed 4 bases and J shed 4 bases, with 14 bases lying between them. For the CDR3, the DNA is TGCGCCAGCAGCATGGGGAGTCTCTCCTATGGCTACACCTTC. Encoded protein: CASSMGSLSYGYTF. Together with reference TRBV5-1 and TRBJ1-2, the CDR3 gives the full variable domain: KAGVTQTPRYLIKTRGQQVTLSCSPISGHRSVSWYQQTPGQGLQFLFEYFSETQRNKGNFPGRFSGRQFSNSRSEMNVSTLELGDSALYLCASSMGSLSYGYTFGSGTRLTVV.